This TCR beta chain stems from a study of CD8+ T cells in alopecia areata. Study overall: Percent of scalp involved defined treated patients' severity scores.

A note on this clone: Its antigen is currently unknown.

The V gene's germline CDR1 is KGHSH and CDR2 LQKENI. V shed 3 bases, J shed 8 bases, and the junction held 4 bases outside the gene matches. The CDR3 length is 13 residues. Following RNA extraction, reverse transcription yielded cDNA that acted as the sequencing template. Libraries were prepared by immunoSEQ multiplex PCR; TCRdb keeps only in-frame clonotypes and omits some of them. In the table there are approximately 210,000 clones, under 70% of which are singletons. Notes on the study in general: Having just one nonresponder leaves the connection between baseline CD8+ expansion and response unresolved. Scalp clonality, together with expanded CD8+ clones among the top 100, fell significantly with tofacitinib.

Treatment reported: oral pan-JAK inhibitor, 5-10 mg twice daily. Sampling of alopecia areata patients yielded lesional scalp punch biopsies as well as peripheral blood. The rearrangement joins TRBV18 to TRBJ1-2; TRBD1 aligns across 9 bases. Sequenced material: CD4+ T cells sorted from blood, taken around week 44, from a patient treated with tofacitinib. The source of this sequence is a human donor with alopecia areata. This CDR3 is CASSPGTGHGYTF. In nucleotides, the CDR3 is TGTGCCAGCTCACCCGGGACAGGGCACGGCTACACCTTC.